The rows below give T cell receptor beta chains drawn from one sample of a study of brain T cells in children with intractable seizures. Some clones are missing from TCRdb's copy, which holds only in-frame ones; the method was immunoSEQ multiplex PCR. The sample lists 100,000 to 120,000 clones; 85% to 95% were seen once. The source material was peripheral blood, sampled at surgery. These receptors all come from a boy in the first two years of life with hemimegalencephaly and intractable seizures. Each CDR3 is given with its conserved first and last residue.

>TRBJ2-2|TRBV5-5
CASSLGRDRGGTGELFF
>TRBJ1-5|TRBV12-3/TRBV12-4
CASSLQGNQPQHF
>TRBJ2-3|TRBV6-1
CASSEDRAPTDTQYF
>TRBJ1-3|TRBV27
CASSPVVSWPSSGNTIYF
>TRBJ2-5|TRBV19
CASSIRGTSQGETQYF
>TRBJ1-1|TRBV7-3
CASSLQGQGTEAFF
>TRBJ2-1|TRBV11-2
CASSSSSGSFYNEQFF
>TRBJ1-1|TRBV27
CATTRTGVGTEAFF
>TRBJ2-1|TRBV5-1
CASSLGVTTINEQFF
>TRBJ2-3|TRBV19
CASSIRGDTQYF
>TRBJ2-1|TRBV5-6
CASSLVGDRGIHEQFF
>TRBJ2-1|TRBV5-4
CASSGTNPTGRNEQFF
>TRBJ1-3|TRBV9
CASSPGQAISGNTIYF
>TRBJ2-3|TRBV15
CATSRDRGWDTQYF
>TRBJ2-4|TRBV5-8
CASSLKAGLAKNIQYF
>TRBJ2-5|TRBV28
CASMLAGGGETQYF
>TRBJ1-2|TRBV29-1
CSVEGAGEYGYTF
>TRBJ2-5|TRBV5-8
CASSKWTSGRGETQYF
>TRBJ2-7|TRBV6-1
CASSEMARMQYF
>TRBJ2-7|TRBV28
CASSSRAREQYF
>TRBJ2-5|TRBV28
CASRGTTQETQYF
>TRBJ2-7|TRBV2
CASSGGGPGLAGGFYEQYF
>TRBJ1-2|TRBV19
CASTPEGASGYTF
>TRBJ1-1|TRBV28
CASLLEDGEAFF
>TRBJ1-5|TRBV30
CAWSLTGLSNQPQHF
>TRBJ2-1|TRBV19
CASSMWQAGDNEQFF
>TRBJ1-5|TRBV4-1
CASSLDRNSNQPQHF
>TRBJ2-1|TRBV10-2
CASSRLAGWNEQFF
>TRBJ2-6|TRBV5-6
CASSLAGANVLTF
>TRBJ1-2|TRBV7-2
CASSLGAGGSYGYTF
>TRBJ2-2|TRBV3-1/TRBV3-2
CASSQARTSGSTGELFF
>TRBJ2-1|TRBV19
CASSIGLAVLSFNEQFF
>TRBJ1-2|TRBV5-1
CASSRRDGGGYGYTF
>TRBJ1-2|TRBV10-2
CASSETGFGYTF
>TRBJ2-7|TRBV7-8
CASSLVAGETYEQYF
>TRBJ1-2|TRBV19
CASSPQGRGDYGYTF
>TRBJ1-2|TRBV5-1
CASSPGPPNYGYTF
>TRBJ1-3|TRBV5-1
CASSLAGGSSGNTIYF
>TRBJ2-1|TRBV11-3
CASSGGRERDNEQFF
>TRBJ2-1|TRBV7-3
CASSLPGTEASSYNEQFF
>TRBJ2-7|TRBV28
CASTKSTGAGSYEQYF
>TRBJ2-7|TRBV5-5
CASSPPGEQYF
>TRBJ1-1|TRBV11-3
CASSLRWEAEAFF
>TRBJ2-7|TRBV5-1
CASSLEVLGLPLGEQYF
>TRBJ2-2|TRBV13
CASSPPVVAGELFF
>TRBJ1-1|TRBV3-1/TRBV3-2
CASSPDYSTVEAFF
>TRBJ2-1|TRBV28
CASSPYGHEQFF
>TRBJ2-1|TRBV5-1
CASSLVAASYNEQFF
>TRBJ2-2|TRBV28
CASSWRAGAPNTGELFF
>TRBJ2-4|TRBV29-1
CSAGTQNIQYF
>TRBJ2-7|TRBV6-5
CATLGPNFYEQYF
>TRBJ1-2|TRBV14
CASSQGDRRIYGYTF
>TRBJ1-4|TRBV6-2/TRBV6-3
CASSYIQGRGTNEKLFF
>TRBJ2-7|TRBV4-1
CASSQVGSYEQYF
>TRBJ1-6|TRBV7-9
CASSQDGDSPLHF
>TRBJ2-6|TRBV6-1
CATLIGGSGANVLTF
>TRBJ1-1|TRBV12-3/TRBV12-4
CASSSRRNTEAFF
>TRBJ2-7|TRBV5-6
CASSPPRRTPSYEQYF
>TRBJ2-3|TRBV24-1
CATLGFTDTQYF
>TRBJ2-5|TRBV19
CASSIRETQYF